The 14 T cell receptor beta chains below were found in one sample sequenced in a study of CD4+ T cells in melanoma. Data came from immunoSEQ multiplex PCR; TCRdb stores just in-frame clones and leaves some out. Found here are 13,000 or so clones, about 80% of them singletons; the top ten hold approximately 15%. Sequencing input: cells from a culture (not recorded whether cultured in vitro). Receptors were obtained from a human donor with melanoma.

The rearrangement links TRBV7-3 to TRBJ2-5; perhaps TRBD2 as D (5 bases). Trimming removed 2 bases at V and 3 bases at J, with 7 bases between. Germline V gene data show CDR1 as SGHTA and CDR2 as FQGTGA. This CDR3 spans 13 amino acids. CDR3 DNA sequence: TGTGCCAGCAGCTTACGGCGGGAAGAGACCCAGTACTTC. Translation: CASSLRREETQYF.

This clone was counted a few times. The chain couples TRBV6-1 to TRBJ2-3; weak D call: TRBD2 (7 bases). The CDR3 has 14 amino acids. V lost 6 bases and J lost 0, with 10 bases in between. Germline V CDR1 and CDR2: MNHNS, SASEGT. CDR3 sequence: CASRAGASTDTQYF. The CDR3 nucleotides are TGTGCCAGCAGGGCGGGGGCCAGCACAGATACGCAGTATTTT.

This clone has just a few counts. The chain employs TRBV7-3 and TRBJ1-1; the D gene is possibly TRBD1 (6 bases). Germline V CDR1 and CDR2: SGHTA, FQGTGA. The V end was cut by 1 base, the J end by 1 base, with 10 bases between. This CDR3 is built from 15 residues. CDR3 coding DNA: TGTGCCAGCAGCTTAATGGCAGGGGCGAACACTGAAGCTTTCTTT. The encoded protein is CASSLMAGANTEAFF.

The V call is TRBV5-4, the J call TRBJ2-5; 9 bases match TRBD1. CDR1 and CDR2 (germline): SGHNT, YYREEE (reference sequence). The CDR3 has 16 residues. V lost 4 bases and J lost 7; bases outside the gene matches: 14. Written as DNA, the CDR3 is TGTGCCAGCAGCCACGGGCGGGACAGGGTGATGGCGACCCAGTACTTC. Its protein is CASSHGRDRVMATQYF. Supplemented by reference TRBV5-4 and TRBJ2-5, the full variable domain reads ETGVTQSPTHLIKTRGQQVTLRCSSQSGHNTVSWYQQALGQGPQFIFQYYREEENGRGNFPPRFSGLQFPNYSSELNVNALELDDSALYLCASSHGRDRVMATQYFGPGTRLLVL.

The gene calls are TRBV11-2 and TRBJ1-6, with D unresolved. V gave up 0 bases and J gave up 9 bases, with 6 bases separating them. The CDR3 covers 13 residues. The germline gives CDR1 SGHAT, CDR2 FQNNGV. In DNA form, the CDR3 reads TGTGCCAGCAGCTTAGAGAAATCTTCACCCCTCCACTTT. It yields the protein CASSLEKSSPLHF.

The V and J genes are TRBV4-1 and TRBJ2-3; D unresolved. Between the trimmed V and J ends, which lost 1 base and 0 bases, there was a span of 14 bases. The germline V gene encodes CDR1 MGHRA and CDR2 YSYEKL. The CDR3 length is 17 residues. The CDR3 nucleotides are TGCGCCAGCAGCCAAGCCCCTCTGGGCATCAGCACAGATACGCAGTATTTT. Encoded protein: CASSQAPLGISTDTQYF.

This rearrangement joins TRBV5-4 to TRBJ1-5; maybe TRBD1 (5 bases). V was clipped by 4 bases and J by 4 bases, with 15 bases between them. The V gene's germline CDR1 is SGHNT and CDR2 YYREEE (reference sequence). This CDR3 comprises 15 residues. The CDR3 DNA sequence: TGTGCCAGCAGCCATGTAGGGGTGGTGAATCAGCCCCAGCATTTT. Its translation: CASSHVGVVNQPQHF.

The chain joins TRBV2 to TRBJ2-5; 9 positions match TRBD2. With V trimmed by 6 bases and J by 7 bases, 12 bases remained unmatched. Germline values: CDR1 SNHLY, CDR2 FYNNEI. The CDR3 is made up of 15 amino acids. Here the CDR3 DNA reads TGTGCCAGCAGGGCCGTAGCGGGGGTGTCGGCGACCCAGTACTTC. Translation: CASRAVAGVSATQYF.

V and J are TRBV5-1 and TRBJ1-6, with D maybe TRBD1 (6 bases). The CDR3 is made up of 15 amino acids. Germline CDR1 reads SGHRS; CDR2 reads YFSETQ. V gave up 4 bases and J gave up 10 bases, with 18 bases separating them. CDR3 in amino acids: CASSPGQYRGSPLHF. CDR3 coding DNA: TGCGCCAGCAGCCCCGGACAGTATCGAGGGTCACCCCTCCACTTT. Based on the CDR3 plus reference TRBV5-1 and TRBJ1-6, the full variable domain is KAGVTQTPRYLIKTRGQQVTLSCSPISGHRSVSWYQQTPGQGLQFLFEYFSETQRNKGNFPGRFSGRQFSNSRSEMNVSTLELGDSALYLCASSPGQYRGSPLHFGNGTRLTVT.

The genes are TRBV6-5 and TRBJ1-1; 9 positions agree with TRBD1. Germline CDR1 reads MNHEY; CDR2 reads SVGAGI. V shed 3 bases, J shed 11 bases, and the junction held 10 bases outside the gene matches. The CDR3 is made up of 14 amino acids. CDR3 DNA: TGTGCCAGCAGTTATCCCGGGACAGGGAACGAGGCTTTCTTT. Amino acids: CASSYPGTGNEAFF.

This rearrangement joins TRBV11-2 to TRBJ1-2, with 7 bases matching TRBD1. The germline V gene has CDR1 SGHAT and CDR2 FQNNGV. The CDR3 is made up of 14 amino acids. The junction had 7 bases not matched to a gene; V was cut back by 5 bases and J by 4 bases. This chain's CDR3 is CASSPWGTVYGYTF. CDR3 coding DNA: TGTGCCAGCAGCCCTTGGGGGACAGTCTATGGCTACACCTTC. Based on the CDR3 plus reference TRBV11-2 and TRBJ1-2, the full variable domain is EAGVAQSPRYKIIEKRQSVAFWCNPISGHATLYWYQQILGQGPKLLIQFQNNGVVDDSQLPKDRFSAERLKGVDSTLKIQPAKLEDSAVYLCASSPWGTVYGYTFGSGTRLTVV.

J is TRBJ1-2 and V is TRBV4-2, with TRBD1 as a possible D gene (6 bases). V lost 1 base to trimming and J lost 6 bases, with 24 bases between them. This CDR3 has 18 residues. Germline CDR1 LGHNA, CDR2 YNFKEQ. In DNA form, the CDR3 reads TGTGCCAGCAGCCAAGCGGTGGGGTTGGGGGGGTCAGGGGATGGCTACACCTTC. This gives the protein CASSQAVGLGGSGDGYTF.

J is TRBJ2-7 and V is TRBV7-6; TRBD1 matches 8 bases. The CDR3 is 16 amino acids. Germline V CDR1 and CDR2: SGHVS, FNYEAQ. The J segment lost 6 bases and the V segment lost 5 bases, leaving 15 bases of the junction unmatched. The CDR3 bases are TGTGCCAGCAGCCTGAGATCCGGACAGGGTTTTTCCGAGCAGTACTTC. Protein sequence: CASSLRSGQGFSEQYF.

This chain joins TRBV11-3 and TRBJ2-2; TRBD1 aligns across 8 bases. This CDR3 contains 14 residues. V lost 4 bases, J lost 4 bases, and 2 bases stayed unmatched. Germline loops: CDR1 SGHNT, CDR2 YENEEA. This chain's CDR3 is CASSSRGLTGELFF. In nucleotides, the CDR3 is TGTGCCAGCAGCTCCAGGGGGCTCACCGGGGAGCTGTTTTTT. Supplemented by reference TRBV11-3 and TRBJ2-2, the full variable domain reads EAGVVQSPRYKIIEKKQPVAFWCNPISGHNTLYWYLQNLGQGPELLIRYENEEAVDDSQLPKDRFSAERLKGVDSTLKIQPAELGDSAVYLCASSSRGLTGELFFGEGSRLTVL.